The 22 T cell receptor beta chains given below trace back to one sample, sequenced in a study of breast tumors, draining lymph nodes, adjacent tissues. TCRdb analysed the multiplex PCR reads with MiXCR anew, one entry per CDR3 protein. The sample includes roughly 21,000 distinct CDR3 sequences, roughly 50% seen only once; the top ten take roughly 8.3%. Sequencing was done on a sample of breast tumor tissue. These receptors all come from a female donor with breast cancer. Some clones in this sample may be carry-over from other donors' samples.

The rearrangement joins TRBV12-3 or TRBV12-4 to TRBJ1-2; D is uncertain. The V and J ends lost 6 bases and 5 bases respectively, with 19 bases between them. The CDR3 length is 15 residues. CDR3 region: CASSPTSGLTYGYTF. In DNA, the CDR3 is TGTGCCAGCAGCCCTACTAGCGGGCTGACTTATGGCTACACCTTC.

In its sample, this clonotype ranks as medium-sized. The chain joins TRBV10-2 to TRBJ2-1; no clear D. CDR1 and CDR2 from the germline V gene are WSHSY and SAAADI. Trimming removed 0 bases at V and 3 bases at J, with 12 bases between. The length of the CDR3 is 16 residues. The chain's CDR3 is CASSESRKRYYNEQFF. The CDR3 bases are TGCGCCAGCAGTGAGTCGAGGAAGCGATACTACAATGAGCAGTTCTTC.

The V gene is TRBV19, the J gene TRBJ2-5; D tentatively reads TRBD1 or TRBD2 (5 bases each). CDR3 length: 16 residues. V gave up 5 bases and J gave up 4 bases, with 20 bases separating them. Germline loops: CDR1 LNHDA, CDR2 SQIVND (reference sequence). The CDR3 nucleotides are TGTGCCAGTAGTTCACGGACCTGGGGCGGGCGAGAGACCCAGTACTTC. This encodes CASSSRTWGGRETQYF.

This clonotype occurred a few times. The chain joins TRBV3-1 to TRBJ1-2; D is undetermined. With 1 base removed from V and 8 bases from J, the gap between germline ends came to 11 bases. The CDR3 sequence is 13 residues long. Germline V gene lookup returns CDR1 LGHDT and CDR2 YNNKEL (reference sequence). The CDR3 DNA reads as TGTGCCAGCAGCCAAGTGTCAAGTGGCGGCTACACCTTC. Translation gives CASSQVSSGGYTF.

The table lists this clonotype with many counts. This sequence joins TRBV3-1 and TRBJ2-7, with 8 bases aligning to TRBD2. The trim removed 5 bases at V and 1 base at J, leaving 7 bases unmatched. The CDR3 is made up of 15 amino acids. The germline V gene encodes CDR1 LGHDT and CDR2 YNNKEL (reference sequence). CDR3 loop: CASSSGGVVSYEQYF. Written as DNA, the CDR3 is TGTGCCAGCAGCTCGGGGGGGGTTGTTTCCTACGAGCAGTACTTC.

This clonotype has a count of ten or more. This chain joins TRBV28 and TRBJ2-1; 7 bases agree with TRBD2. The ends lost 2 bases at V and 4 bases at J; junction bases unmatched: 8. Germline V gives CDR1 MDHEN, CDR2 SYDVKM. The CDR3 is 16 amino acids. DNA for the CDR3: TGTGCCAGCAGTTTACGCCCTAGCGGCTATTACAATGAGCAGTTCTTC. Translating it yields CASSLRPSGYYNEQFF.

This clonotype was recorded at least ten times. The chain recombines TRBV6-5 with TRBJ1-2; 10 positions agree with TRBD1. The CDR3 is made up of 13 amino acids. In germline, CDR1 is MNHEY, CDR2 SVGAGI. The V segment lost 8 bases and the J segment 7 bases; nucleotides outside the gene matches: 7. The CDR3 region has the DNA TGTGCCAGCTCCATTGACAGGGGGCTTGGCTACACCTTC. Protein: CASSIDRGLGYTF.

The chain recombines TRBV7-8 with TRBJ2-1; no clear D gene. Trimming left V 1 base short and J 5 bases short, with 6 bases between. CDR1 is SGHVS and CDR2 is FQNEAQ in the germline V gene. This CDR3 has 13 amino acids. CDR3 nucleotides: TGTGCCAGCAGCTTAGGTCGCCACAATGAGCAGTTCTTC. It specifies CASSLGRHNEQFF.

This clonotype was detected ten times or more. Just one base apart from a much larger clone, this may be a read error. The genes are TRBV5-5 and TRBJ2-7, with D unclear. Germline V gene data show CDR1 as SGHKS and CDR2 as YYEKEE (reference sequence). This CDR3 has 14 residues. CDR3 nucleotide sequence: TGTGCCAGCAGCTTGGCCTCAGGTTCCTACGAGCAGCACTTC. It specifies CASSLASGSYEQHF. The full variable domain, its missing parts supplied by reference TRBV5-5 and TRBJ2-7, is DAGVTQSPTHLIKTRGQQVTLRCSPISGHKSVSWYQQVLGQGPQFIFQYYEKEERGRGNFPDRFSARQFPNYSSELNVNALLLGDSALYLCASSLASGSYEQHFGPGTRLTVT.

This clonotype is medium-sized (0.01 to 0.1%) by share. The J gene is TRBJ2-3, the V gene TRBV2, with TRBD2 matching over 11 bases. The CDR3 consists of 15 residues. The V and J ends lost 7 bases and 6 bases, in that order; junction bases with no gene match: 9. CDR1 and CDR2 from the germline V gene are SNHLY and FYNNEI. CDR3 sequence: CASTLLAGVSDTQYF. The DNA for the CDR3 is TGTGCCAGCACCCTACTAGCGGGAGTATCGGATACGCAGTATTTT.

The chain recombines TRBV11-2 with TRBJ2-3, with D perhaps matching TRBD2 (7 bases). Trimming removed 4 bases from V and 0 bases from J, with 17 bases in between. Germline V CDR1 and CDR2: SGHAT, FQNNGV. The CDR3 runs to 17 residues. CDR3 coding DNA: TGTGCCAGCAGCTCAACCTTAGGGGGGGCTAGCACAGATACGCAGTATTTT. Translated, it gives CASSSTLGGASTDTQYF.

V gene TRBV10-1 combines with J gene TRBJ2-1; 13 bases align to TRBD2. This CDR3 spans 14 amino acids. Trimming cost V 4 bases and J 9 bases; bases outside gene matches: 3. Germline V gene sequence: CDR1 WNHNN, CDR2 SYGVQD (reference sequence). The CDR3 DNA sequence: TGCGCCAGCAGTGGGACTAGCGGGAGTTTTGAGCAGTTCTTC. It codes for CASSGTSGSFEQFF.

This clonotype was seen once. The rearrangement joins TRBV29-1 to TRBJ1-2; D unresolved. Germline CDR1 and CDR2: SQVTM and ANQGSEA. The CDR3 is 16 amino acids. V lost 7 bases and J 10 bases, leaving 31 bases between the germline ends. CDR3 sequence (DNA): TGCAGCGCCCCGGACCCCCGAGAGCCCGTAAACTCTGTCTACACCTTC. Protein product: CSAPDPREPVNSVYTF.

As concerns this clonotype: The junction departs from the called germline gene at one end, perhaps through a read error. V usage is TRBV5-1 and J usage is TRBJ2-7, with a weak D call TRBD2 (6 bases). CDR1 is SGHRS and CDR2 is YFSETQ in the germline V gene. CDR3 length: 18 amino acids. The CDR3 loop reads CASSLYDPGLRVRSGQYF. CDR3 in DNA: TGCGCCAGCAGCTTGTATGATCCGGGGCTGCGGGTGAGGAGCGGGCAGTACTTT.

This clonotype was detected ten times or more. This sequence joins TRBV6-2 or TRBV6-3 and TRBJ1-5; D perhaps matches TRBD1 (5 bases). V was trimmed by 6 bases and J by 11 bases, leaving 20 bases between them. CDR1 and CDR2 (germline): MNHEY, SVGEGT. The CDR3 sequence is 14 residues long. CDR3 region: CASRKGTGGPAQHF. The CDR3, as DNA: TGTGCCAGCAGAAAAGGGACTGGAGGTCCAGCCCAGCATTTT.

This clonotype rates as medium-sized. The chain employs TRBV15 and TRBJ2-1; TRBD2 matches at 8 bases. The CDR3 has 16 residues. With 3 bases clipped from V and 4 bases from J, the junction kept 8 bases outside the gene matches. From germline, CDR1 is LNHNV and CDR2 YYDKDF (reference sequence). The CDR3 reads CATSRTGTRAYNEQFF. CDR3 coding DNA: TGTGCCACCAGCAGGACCGGGACTAGGGCTTACAATGAGCAGTTCTTC.

At least ten counts were recorded for this clonotype. The junction departs from the called germline gene at one end, perhaps through a read error. The rearrangement uses TRBV9 and TRBJ2-4, with D maybe TRBD2 (6 bases). CDR1 is SGDLS and CDR2 is YYNGEE in the germline V gene. The CDR3 has 14 amino acids. CDR3 bases: TGTGCCAGCAGCCCCACTAGCTATGTAAACATTCAGTCCTTC. It encodes CASSPTSYVNIQSF.

The chain couples TRBV24-1 to TRBJ2-3; 8 bases are a match to TRBD1. Unmatched junction bases numbered 13, after V lost 1 base and J lost 14 bases. CDR1 and CDR2 from the germline V gene are KGHDR and SFDVKD. The CDR3 has 15 residues. CDR3 protein: CATSDFQGATDSAYF. For the CDR3, the DNA is TGTGCCACCAGTGATTTTCAGGGGGCGACAGATTCCGCGTATTTT.

In its sample, this clonotype was seen many times. The V and J genes are TRBV12-3 or TRBV12-4 and TRBJ2-7; 8 nucleotides agree with TRBD2. The CDR3 sequence is 17 residues long. Losses at the gene ends were 6 bases for V and 0 bases for J; bases not matched to a gene: 13. DNA of the CDR3: TGTGCCAGCAGCCGTTCGGGAGGGCTGATAATCTCCTACGAGCAGTACTTC. Encoded protein: CASSRSGGLIISYEQYF.

The chain recombines TRBV4-1 with TRBJ2-1, with 11 bases identical to TRBD2. V lost 3 bases to trimming and J lost 10 bases; unmatched junction nucleotides: 8. Germline assignment: CDR1 MGHRA and CDR2 YSYEKL. The CDR3 loop spans 15 amino acids. CDR3 sequence reads: CASSQGSGRAREQFF. In nucleotides, the CDR3 is TGCGCCAGCAGCCAGGGTAGCGGGAGGGCCCGGGAGCAGTTCTTC.

Within the sample, this clonotype is medium-sized. This chain links TRBV20-1 with TRBJ2-3; 10 positions match TRBD2. This CDR3 is 16 amino acids long. The V gene's germline CDR1 is DFQATT and CDR2 SNEGSKA (reference sequence). Trimming cost V 3 bases and J 4 bases; bases outside gene matches: 10. CDR3 in amino acids: CSASGLAGVLPDTQYF. The DNA of the CDR3 is TGCAGTGCTAGTGGTCTAGCGGGAGTTCTACCAGATACGCAGTATTTT.

The chain employs TRBV11-3 and TRBJ2-7, with 10 positions matching TRBD1. This CDR3 comprises 15 residues. CDR1 and CDR2 from the germline V gene are SGHNT and YENEEA. With 5 bases clipped from V and 6 bases from J, the junction kept 10 bases outside the gene matches. In DNA form, the CDR3 reads TGTGCCAGCAGCCCGGCGGGACAGGGGTCCCTCGAGCAGTACTTC. Its protein is CASSPAGQGSLEQYF.